What follows is one TCR beta chain and its context. Its target is unknown. A mixed TRB-A/B primer pool amplified rearranged TRB by multiplex touch-down PCR. MiXCR was run by TCRdb on the multiplex PCR reads, yielding one entry per CDR3 protein. This repertoire shows about 9,200 distinct CDR3 sequences, 33% found once; its top ten account for around 13%. TCR beta rearrangements were amplified from peripheral blood genomic DNA. The source of the sample is a study of T cell repertoires in aging, cancer and after chemotherapy. Study in general: Healthy donor repertoires were recorded over several months to years and showed clear clonal overlap. About 8.1 million TCR reads made up the full dataset. Study-wide results and limits: No conclusions about immunological memory after chemotherapy can be drawn from the repertoire data. Untreated cancer patients had significantly lower blood TCR diversity than age-matched healthy donors.

Germline V CDR1 and CDR2: SGHVS, FNYEAQ. The CDR3 has 13 residues. Trimming removed 4 bases at V and 3 bases at J, with 10 bases between. The J gene is TRBJ2-7, the V gene TRBV7-6; D uncertain. The source material was blood. This clonotype originated in a human donor in good health. The donor label of this sample is uncertain. The DNA of the CDR3 is TGTGCCAGCAGCTCGGGTCCCAACTACGAGCAGTACTTC. Encoded protein: CASSSGPNYEQYF.